The 20 T cell receptor beta chains below were found in one sample sequenced in a study of control samples from healthy donors and cancer patients. Assay used: immunoSEQ multiplex PCR; TCRdb lists only in-frame clones, some missing. The top ten clones hold roughly a fifth of a sample with tens of thousands of clones, around 83% of them seen once. The source material was PBMCs. The source is a woman aged 55 to 70 with lung cancer.

The chain couples TRBV18 to TRBJ2-2; 13 positions agree with TRBD2. From germline, CDR1 is KGHSH and CDR2 LQKENI. Trimming removed 5 bases from V and 1 base from J; junction bases left unmatched: 1. The CDR3 consists of 16 residues. The CDR3 sequence is CASSGTSGVNTGELFF. CDR3 in DNA: TGTGCCAGCTCAGGGACTAGCGGGGTGAACACCGGGGAGCTGTTTTTT. Variable domain in full (rest from reference TRBV18 and TRBJ2-2): NAGVMQNPRHLVRRRGQEARLRCSPMKGHSHVYWYRQLPEEGLKFMVYLQKENIIDESGMPKERFSAEFPKEGPSILRIQQVVRGDSAAYFCASSGTSGVNTGELFFGEGSRLTVL.

The genes are TRBV7-2 and TRBJ1-2, with a possible D match to TRBD1 (6 bases). This CDR3 is built from 16 residues. Germline V gene data show CDR1 as SGHTA and CDR2 as FQGNSA. V lost 6 bases and J lost 8, with 25 bases in between. The CDR3 bases are TGTGCCAGCAGGTTTATTAACAGGGCGCGCGTAAGGGGCTACACCTTC. Translated, it gives CASRFINRARVRGYTF. The entire variable domain, with the rest obtained from reference TRBV7-2 and TRBJ1-2, is as follows: GAGVSQSPSNKVTEKGKDVELRCDPISGHTALYWYRQSLGQGLEFLIYFQGNSAPDKSGLPSDRFSAERTGGSVSTLTIQRTQQEDSAVYLCASRFINRARVRGYTFGSGTRLTVV.

This clone has only one observation. The chain is built from TRBV5-6 and TRBJ2-2; D may be TRBD1 (7 bases). Germline V lookup: CDR1 SGHDT, CDR2 YYEEEE. Trimming cost V 4 bases and J 5 bases, with 18 bases left between them. There are 16 residues in the CDR3. The DNA of the CDR3 is TGTGCCAGCAGCCTTGGAGGGGGCGCTTATACCGGGGAGCTGTTTTTT. Translation gives CASSLGGGAYTGELFF. The variable domain in full, with the rest retrieved from reference TRBV5-6 and TRBJ2-2, is DAGVTQSPTHLIKTRGQQVTLRCSPKSGHDTVSWYQQALGQGPQFIFQYYEEEERQRGNFPDRFSGHQFPNYSSELNVNALLLGDSALYLCASSLGGGAYTGELFFGEGSRLTVL.

This rearrangement joins TRBV5-5 to TRBJ2-5, with D unclear. V gave up 2 bases and J gave up 3 bases, with 2 bases separating them. From germline, CDR1 is SGHKS and CDR2 YYEKEE (reference sequence). The CDR3 spans 11 residues. CDR3: CASSLKETQYF. The CDR3 region has the DNA TGTGCCAGCAGCTTAAAAGAGACCCAGTACTTC.

This chain joins TRBV27 and TRBJ2-3, with D hard to call. V was cut by 4 bases and J by 7 bases, with 15 bases left in between. CDR1 and CDR2 (germline): MNHEY, SMNVEV (reference sequence). This CDR3 region has 14 residues. CDR3 DNA: TGTGCCAGCAGTTCGCTAGGAAGGGCGCATACGCAGTATTTT. Translation gives CASSSLGRAHTQYF.

The J gene is TRBJ1-5, the V gene TRBV19; no reliable D call. Germline loops: CDR1 LNHDA, CDR2 SQIVND (reference sequence). This CDR3 comprises 16 residues. V lost 7 bases, J lost 4 bases, and 20 bases lay in between. CDR3 sequence reads: CASISYSAARNQPQHF. In DNA form, the CDR3 reads TGTGCCAGTATTTCGTACAGCGCAGCAAGGAATCAGCCCCAGCATTTT.

The chain is built from TRBV5-4 and TRBJ2-2, with D perhaps TRBD1 (5 bases). Germline V lookup: CDR1 SGHNT, CDR2 YYREEE (reference sequence). This CDR3 has 15 amino acids. V was clipped by 3 bases and J by 0 bases, with 9 bases between them. The CDR3 region has the DNA TGTGCCAGCAGCTCAGGGATAGCGAACACCGGGGAGCTGTTTTTT. As protein: CASSSGIANTGELFF.

This chain uses TRBV4-3 with TRBJ2-1, with TRBD1 as a possible D gene (6 bases). Germline-derived CDR1 and CDR2 are LGHNA and YSLEER. CDR3 size: 13 residues. V dropped 5 bases and J dropped 9 bases, with 14 bases sitting between them. The CDR3 region has the DNA TGCGCCAGCAGCGCGACAGGAAAGGGTGAGCAGTTCTTC. This encodes CASSATGKGEQFF.

The CDR3 is CASSPGTTEAFF. CDR3 nucleotide sequence: TGTGCCAGCAGTCCCGGGACCACTGAAGCTTTCTTT. The chain employs TRBV6-5 and TRBJ1-1, with a tentative D call TRBD1 (5 bases). Looked up from germline, CDR1 is MNHEY and CDR2 is SVGAGI. V was clipped by 5 bases and J by 4 bases, with 8 bases between them. The CDR3 runs 12 residues.

J is TRBJ1-3 and V is TRBV12-3 or TRBV12-4; D is ambiguous. This CDR3 region has 12 residues. The V end was cut by 3 bases, the J end by 4 bases, with 4 bases between. Here the CDR3 DNA reads TGTGCCAGCAGTTTTGGGGGAAACACCATATATTTT. Protein: CASSFGGNTIYF.

The genes are TRBV19 and TRBJ1-2, with D possibly TRBD1 on 5 matching bases. V was pared by 5 bases and J by 0 bases, with 10 bases between. CDR1 is LNHDA, CDR2 SQIVND, per germline (reference sequence). The CDR3 loop spans 14 amino acids. The CDR3 nucleotides are TGTGCCAGTAGTGGGCAGGGTACTAACTATGGCTACACCTTC. Translation gives CASSGQGTNYGYTF.

This chain connects TRBV19 to TRBJ1-1; tentative D call: TRBD1 (5 bases). V lost 0 bases and J lost 2, with 10 bases in between. The CDR3 spans 15 residues. Germline values: CDR1 LNHDA, CDR2 SQIVND (reference sequence). The CDR3 protein is CASSIDAGTNTEAFF. The DNA of the CDR3 is TGTGCCAGTAGTATAGATGCAGGGACTAACACTGAAGCTTTCTTT.

CDR3 amino acids: CASTSTGFNQPQHF. In DNA form, the CDR3 reads TGTGCCAGCACCTCGACAGGGTTCAATCAGCCCCAGCATTTT. The J gene is TRBJ1-5, the V gene TRBV6-5, with 7 nucleotides matching TRBD1. From germline, CDR1 is MNHEY and CDR2 SVGAGI. V dropped 7 bases and J dropped 3; count of bases not matched to a gene: 6. The CDR3 loop spans 14 amino acids.

This clone came up a few times. The chain recombines TRBV18 with TRBJ2-7; D remains ambiguous. Trimming cost V 3 bases and J 2 bases, with 14 bases left between them. The CDR3 covers 15 residues. The germline gives CDR1 KGHSH, CDR2 LQKENI. CDR3 protein: CASSPAGARTYEQYF. The CDR3 DNA reads as TGTGCCAGCTCACCGGCCGGAGCAAGAACCTACGAGCAGTACTTC.

This clone showed up just a few times. The chain joins TRBV18 to TRBJ2-7, with 10 bases fitting TRBD1. J lost 2 bases, V lost 5 bases, and 6 bases had no gene match. The CDR3 runs 15 residues. The germline V gene has CDR1 KGHSH and CDR2 LQKENI. The CDR3 DNA is TGTGCCAGCTCATATAGGACAGGGGGGACCTACGAGCAGTACTTC. Encoded protein: CASSYRTGGTYEQYF.

The gene calls are TRBV9 and TRBJ1-1; a weak D match, TRBD1 (6 bases). The CDR3 consists of 14 residues. The V gene's germline CDR1 is SGDLS and CDR2 YYNGEE. Between the trimmed V and J ends, which lost 0 bases and 6 bases, there was a span of 12 bases. Here the CDR3 reads CASSVGGGGAEAFF. In DNA form, the CDR3 reads TGTGCCAGCAGCGTAGGAGGGGGAGGCGCTGAAGCTTTCTTT.

V usage is TRBV18 and J usage is TRBJ1-4; 7 nucleotides line up with TRBD1. Germline V gene lookup returns CDR1 KGHSH and CDR2 LQKENI. V shed 6 bases and J 7 bases; nucleotides not matched to a gene: 5. The CDR3 spans 13 residues. The CDR3 DNA follows: TGTGCCAGCTCGCGAGGACAGGCTGAAAAACTGTTTTTT. This codes for CASSRGQAEKLFF.

The rearrangement links TRBV5-1 to TRBJ2-1; 9 nucleotides line up with TRBD1. Trimming removed 4 bases from V and 1 base from J; junction bases left unmatched: 9. This CDR3 region has 17 residues. Germline CDR1 SGHRS, CDR2 YFSETQ. The CDR3 nucleotides are TGCGCCAGCAGCCAGGACGAACAGGGGGCTTCCTACAATGAGCAGTTCTTC. Translation gives CASSQDEQGASYNEQFF.

CDR3 in DNA: TGTGCCTGGAGTGTAAAGGGGTCTACCGGGGAGCTGTTTTTT. Translation: CAWSVKGSTGELFF. The V and J genes are TRBV30 and TRBJ2-2; the D gene is possibly TRBD1 (5 bases). Deletions cut 0 bases from V and 5 bases from J, with 10 bases between. Germline lookup yields CDR1 GTSNPN and CDR2 SVGIG (reference sequence). The CDR3 totals 14 residues.

The chain has TRBV5-4 and TRBJ2-5, with 8 positions matching TRBD1. V gave up 0 bases and J gave up 11 bases; unmatched junction bases: 9. The length of the CDR3 is 14 residues. Germline assignment: CDR1 SGHNT and CDR2 YYREEE (reference sequence). In DNA, the CDR3 is TGTGCCAGCAGCTTGGAACAGGGGGGTGTTTATCAGTACTTC. It encodes CASSLEQGGVYQYF.